Below are 32 T cell receptor beta chains sequenced from a single sample in a study of T cells after yellow fever vaccination. MiXCR, run by TCRdb on the 5' RACE reads, gives a single entry per CDR3 protein. The table includes about 260,000 distinct CDR3 sequences, roughly 13% detected once. The sample consisted of CD4+ T cells sorted from PBMCs, taken 45 days after the yellow fever booster vaccination. These receptors came from a man under 40 who received the YFV17D yellow fever vaccine.

The V and J genes are TRBV12-3 or TRBV12-4 and TRBJ1-1; D is ambiguous. This CDR3 comprises 15 residues. V gave up 4 bases and J gave up 4 bases, with 16 bases separating them. CDR3: CASSWLEISVTEAFF. The CDR3 region has the DNA TGTGCCAGCAGTTGGCTCGAGATCTCGGTCACTGAAGCTTTCTTT.

This clonotype was observed many times. V gene TRBV27 combines with J gene TRBJ1-1; no definite D call. The CDR3 has 14 amino acids. The ends were cut back, 3 bases at V and 1 base at J, with 9 bases in the middle. Germline lookup yields CDR1 MNHEY and CDR2 SMNVEV (reference sequence). CDR3: CASSLDGKNTEAFF. In nucleotides, the CDR3 is TGTGCCAGCAGTTTGGACGGAAAGAACACTGAAGCTTTCTTT.

This clonotype has just a few counts. DNA of the CDR3: TGTGCCAGCAGACCGGACGGGAACAATGAGCAGTTCTTC. Translating gives CASRPDGNNEQFF. The genes are TRBV6-2 or TRBV6-3 and TRBJ2-1; D possibly corresponds to TRBD2 (5 bases). Trimming shortened V by 6 bases and J by 5 bases, and 11 bases separated the two germline ends. The CDR3 is 13 amino acids. Germline V gene data show CDR1 as MNHEY and CDR2 as SVGEGT.

This clonotype appeared a few times. This chain joins TRBV10-3 and TRBJ1-5, with D unclear. The CDR3 has 17 amino acids. Per germline, CDR1 ENHRY and CDR2 SYGVKD. V was pared by 6 bases and J by 3 bases, with 21 bases between. The CDR3 is CAISRGRNFGDNQPQHF. CDR3 DNA sequence: TGTGCCATCAGCCGTGGGCGGAATTTCGGGGACAATCAGCCCCAGCATTTT.

The rearrangement links TRBV3-1 to TRBJ2-5; a weak D match, TRBD1 (5 bases). Trimming left V 4 bases short and J 5 bases short, with 11 bases between. The germline V gene has CDR1 LGHDT and CDR2 YNNKEL (reference sequence). CDR3 length equals 13 residues. CDR3 sequence reads: CASSPPGYETQYF. CDR3 bases: TGTGCCAGCAGCCCACCAGGGTACGAGACCCAGTACTTC.

This clonotype was detected ten times or more. The V gene is TRBV7-2, the J gene TRBJ2-3; no firm D call. The germline V gene has CDR1 SGHTA and CDR2 FQGNSA. Trimming stripped 6 bases from V and 6 bases from J, with 7 bases between. The CDR3 runs to 11 residues. The DNA for the CDR3 is TGTGCCAGCAGTTACTTGGATACGCAGTATTTT. It is translated as CASSYLDTQYF.

There are a few counts of this clonotype. The gene calls are TRBV3-1 and TRBJ2-1; D is unresolved. The CDR3 is made up of 13 amino acids. V was clipped by 5 bases and J by 10 bases, with 15 bases between them. Germline CDR1 is LGHDT and CDR2 is YNNKEL (reference sequence). The CDR3 loop is CASSTLLLQEQFF. CDR3 DNA: TGTGCCAGCAGCACCCTTCTCTTGCAGGAGCAGTTCTTC.

This clonotype appeared a few times. The chain combines TRBV20-1 with TRBJ1-4; 7 positions agree with TRBD1. Per germline, CDR1 DFQATT and CDR2 SNEGSKA (reference sequence). The V gene end was trimmed by 3 bases and the J gene end by 7 bases; junction bases not matched to a gene: 5. This CDR3 is 13 amino acids long. In DNA, the CDR3 is TGCAGTGCTAGTGGAGGGACAGCTGAAAAACTGTTTTTT. It specifies CSASGGTAEKLFF.

In nucleotides, the CDR3 is TGTGCCAGCAGTGAATCATCGGGGGGGTTTACCACTGAAGCTTTCTTT. This codes for CASSESSGGFTTEAFF. The rearrangement links TRBV25-1 to TRBJ1-1, with D tentatively TRBD1 (5 bases). Trimming shortened V by 1 base and J by 4 bases, and 16 bases separated the two germline ends. From germline, CDR1 is MGHDK and CDR2 SYGVNS. This CDR3 spans 16 amino acids.

This chain joins TRBV5-1 and TRBJ2-1; D unresolved. The germline V gene has CDR1 SGHRS and CDR2 YFSETQ. Trimming removed 0 bases at V and 6 bases at J, with 10 bases between. The CDR3 is 14 residues long. The CDR3 protein is CASSLALGINEQFF. CDR3 nucleotide sequence: TGCGCCAGCAGCTTGGCCCTAGGGATCAATGAGCAGTTCTTC.

This clonotype appeared many times. The CDR3 sequence: CASSLRRGILYGYTF. In DNA, the CDR3 is TGTGCCAGCAGTTTAAGAAGGGGAATCCTGTATGGCTACACCTTC. The chain recombines TRBV27 with TRBJ1-2, with a weak D call TRBD1 (5 bases). The V gene's germline CDR1 is MNHEY and CDR2 SMNVEV (reference sequence). The length of the CDR3 is 15 residues. V shed 2 bases and J shed 5 bases, with 15 bases lying between them.

The sample holds a few counts of this clonotype. The J gene is TRBJ2-2, the V gene TRBV15, with 7 bases aligning to TRBD2. V lost 6 bases and J lost 1; bases outside the gene matches: 5. Germline V lookup: CDR1 LNHNV, CDR2 YYDKDF (reference sequence). The CDR3 covers 15 residues. CDR3 DNA: TGTGCCACCAGAGACGGGAGGAGGAACACCGGGGAGCTGTTTTTT. It translates to CATRDGRRNTGELFF.

The chain recombines TRBV5-1 with TRBJ2-7; TRBD1 matches 7 bases. With V trimmed by 5 bases and J by 2 bases, 7 bases remained unmatched. CDR1 and CDR2 from the germline V gene are SGHRS and YFSETQ. There are 14 residues in the CDR3. CDR3 nucleotides: TGCGCCAGCAGTGTTAGCAGGGGGACCTACGAGCAGTACTTC. Encoded protein: CASSVSRGTYEQYF. Combining the CDR3 with reference TRBV5-1 and TRBJ2-7 gives the whole variable domain KAGVTQTPRYLIKTRGQQVTLSCSPISGHRSVSWYQQTPGQGLQFLFEYFSETQRNKGNFPGRFSGRQFSNSRSEMNVSTLELGDSALYLCASSVSRGTYEQYFGPGTRLTVT.

Only a few counts were recorded for this clonotype. J is TRBJ2-1 and V is TRBV15, with D perhaps matching TRBD1 (7 bases). V lost 5 bases to trimming and J lost 10 bases, with 24 bases between them. The CDR3 length is 16 residues. Looked up from germline, CDR1 is LNHNV and CDR2 is YYDKDF (reference sequence). This CDR3 reads CATSSRHGQGGREQFF. The CDR3 bases are TGTGCCACCAGCTCCCGACATGGGCAGGGGGGACGAGAGCAGTTCTTC.

J is TRBJ2-2 and V is TRBV7-2, with D tentatively TRBD1 (6 bases). Germline V gives CDR1 SGHTA, CDR2 FQGNSA. This CDR3 comprises 16 residues. Trimming cost V 5 bases and J 2 bases, with 15 bases left between them. In DNA, the CDR3 is TGTGCCAGCAGCCCAAGAACAGGGATCAACACCGGGGAGCTGTTTTTT. This encodes CASSPRTGINTGELFF.

This chain joins TRBV28 and TRBJ2-7; TRBD2 agrees at 10 bases. After removal of 6 bases from V and 1 base from J, the junction contained 9 bases not matched to a gene. The CDR3 sequence is 16 residues long. Per germline, CDR1 MDHEN and CDR2 SYDVKM. The CDR3 nucleotides read TGTGCCAGCAGGCCCCCCGGGACTAGCGTTTCCTACGAGCAGTACTTC. Residues: CASRPPGTSVSYEQYF.

This clonotype occurred a few times. This chain joins TRBV7-2 and TRBJ2-1; perhaps TRBD2 as D (5 bases). Deletions cut 3 bases from V and 2 bases from J, with 14 bases between. The CDR3 sequence is 16 residues long. Germline V gene data show CDR1 as SGHTA and CDR2 as FQGNSA. CDR3 residues: CASSFSSGIPYNEQFF. The CDR3 nucleotides read TGTGCCAGCAGCTTCAGCAGCGGAATTCCCTACAATGAGCAGTTCTTC. The whole variable domain, remainder taken from reference TRBV7-2 and TRBJ2-1, is GAGVSQSPSNKVTEKGKDVELRCDPISGHTALYWYRQSLGQGLEFLIYFQGNSAPDKSGLPSDRFSAERTGGSVSTLTIQRTQQEDSAVYLCASSFSSGIPYNEQFFGPGTRLTVL.

The chain has TRBV12-3 or TRBV12-4 and TRBJ1-2, with 9 bases fitting TRBD1. The ends lost 3 bases at V and 6 bases at J; junction bases unmatched: 5. The CDR3 runs to 14 residues. This CDR3 is CASSLGQGMDGYTF. The DNA for the CDR3 is TGTGCCAGCAGTTTGGGACAGGGTATGGATGGCTACACCTTC.

This clonotype was seen many times. This chain joins TRBV18 and TRBJ2-1; no definite D call. The ends were cut back, 4 bases at V and 8 bases at J, with 6 bases in the middle. CDR1 and CDR2 from the germline V gene are KGHSH and LQKENI. This CDR3 contains 11 residues. As DNA, the CDR3 is TGTGCCAGCTCACAAGTCCATGAGCAGTTCTTC. It codes for CASSQVHEQFF.

This clonotype was observed a few times. The chain recombines TRBV19 with TRBJ1-5; D may be TRBD1 (6 bases). In germline, CDR1 is LNHDA, CDR2 SQIVND (reference sequence). The CDR3 consists of 14 residues. V was trimmed by 4 bases and J by 3 bases, leaving 10 bases between them. The CDR3 coding sequence is TGTGCCAGTAGTACCCGGGACAACAATCAGCCCCAGCATTTT. Translation gives CASSTRDNNQPQHF.

About this clonotype itself: An end of the junction differs from the germline gene, which may be a read error. The CDR3 DNA reads TGTGCCAGCAGTCTCCCCTCGAGCCCACTTCATTTC. Protein: CASSLPSSPLHF. V usage is TRBV12-3 or TRBV12-4 and J usage is TRBJ2-1; D gene ambiguous. This CDR3 is 12 amino acids long.

This clonotype was observed a handful of times. The junction departs from germline at one end; a sequencing error may be responsible. This chain connects TRBV12-3 or TRBV12-4 to TRBJ2-1; 9 bases agree with TRBD1. The CDR3 sequence is 11 residues long. The DNA of the CDR3 is TGTGCCAGCAGCCTGGGACAGGGTGTACTCTTC. This sequence encodes CASSLGQGVLF.

The rearrangement joins TRBV7-6 to TRBJ2-1; no reliable D call. CDR3 length: 16 amino acids. Trimming removed 4 bases from V and 0 bases from J, with 13 bases in between. Germline CDR1 is SGHVS and CDR2 is FNYEAQ. Here the CDR3 DNA reads TGTGCCAGCAGCTCCTCAGTTGGGAACTCCTACAATGAGCAGTTCTTC. This translates into CASSSSVGNSYNEQFF. Using reference TRBV7-6 and TRBJ2-1 for the parts outside the CDR3, the full variable domain is GAGVSQSPRYKVTKRGQDVALRCDPISGHVSLYWYRQALGQGPEFLTYFNYEAQQDKSGLPNDRFSAERPEGSISTLTIQRTEQRDSAMYRCASSSSVGNSYNEQFFGPGTRLTVL.

V gene TRBV10-1 combines with J gene TRBJ2-2, with D possibly TRBD2 on 5 matching bases. Trimming stripped 3 bases from V and 4 bases from J, with 15 bases between. The germline CDR1 and CDR2 sequences are WNHNN and SYGVQD (reference sequence). The CDR3 loop spans 16 amino acids. The CDR3 DNA sequence: TGCGCCAGCAGTGAAGGGAGTAGTTTTAGCACCGGGGAGCTGTTTTTT. This sequence encodes CASSEGSSFSTGELFF.

This clonotype has a handful of counts. The chain carries TRBV12-3 or TRBV12-4 and TRBJ2-3; D is tentatively TRBD1 or TRBD2 (6 bases each). Deletions cut 2 bases from V and 4 bases from J, with 13 bases between. The CDR3 is 15 amino acids. The CDR3, as DNA: TGTGCCAGCAGTTTAAGGGGTAGGGGGGCAGATACGCAGTATTTT. Translated: CASSLRGRGADTQYF.

The J gene is TRBJ2-1, the V gene TRBV9, with TRBD2 identical over 8 bases. J lost 10 bases, V lost 0 bases, and 6 bases had no gene match. The CDR3 has 14 residues. CDR1 is SGDLS and CDR2 is YYNGEE in the germline V gene. In DNA form, the CDR3 reads TGTGCCAGCAGCGTAGATCAGGGCGGGAGGGAGCAGTTCTTC. As protein: CASSVDQGGREQFF.

J is TRBJ2-7 and V is TRBV7-9, with D unclear. Germline CDR1 is SEHNR and CDR2 is FQNEAQ (reference sequence). Trimming removed 3 bases at V and 3 bases at J, with 12 bases between. CDR3 length: 14 amino acids. The CDR3 sequence is CASSLDLVGYEQYF. CDR3 DNA: TGTGCCAGCAGCTTGGACCTAGTTGGCTACGAGCAGTACTTC.

The gene calls are TRBV20-1 and TRBJ2-7; D gene uncertain. Germline loops: CDR1 DFQATT, CDR2 SNEGSKA (reference sequence). This CDR3 has 13 amino acids. Trimming stripped 3 bases from V and 5 bases from J, with 14 bases between. CDR3 in amino acids: CSASRKARDEQYF. The CDR3 coding sequence is TGCAGTGCTAGTCGGAAGGCACGGGACGAGCAGTACTTC.

For this clonotype: One end of the junction does not line up with germline, which may come from a read error. The V gene is TRBV6-2 or TRBV6-3, the J gene TRBJ2-2; D gene uncertain. CDR1 and CDR2 (germline): MNHEY, SVGEGT. CDR3 length: 12 amino acids. The DNA for the CDR3 is TGTGCCTGCAGTTCTGGAACCGGGGAGCTGTTTTTT. Amino acid sequence: CACSSGTGELFF.

At least ten counts were recorded for this clonotype. V usage is TRBV7-2 and J usage is TRBJ2-4; 8 nucleotides match TRBD2. The CDR3 is 13 residues long. Losses at the gene ends were 0 bases for V and 16 bases for J; bases not matched to a gene: 8. Germline values: CDR1 SGHTA, CDR2 FQGNSA. Here the CDR3 reads CASSLAGTSKRYF. In nucleotides, the CDR3 is TGTGCCAGCAGCTTAGCGGGGACTAGTAAACGTTACTTC.

This clonotype was seen only a few times. The rearrangement joins TRBV7-8 to TRBJ2-7; tentative D call: TRBD1 (5 bases). Germline values: CDR1 SGHVS, CDR2 FQNEAQ. V was shortened by 3 bases and J by 1 base, with 16 bases between the two germline ends. There are 16 residues in the CDR3. As DNA, the CDR3 is TGTGCCAGCAGCTTTAGTTGGGGCGGTGGGTCCTACGAGCAGTACTTC. Encoded protein: CASSFSWGGGSYEQYF.

This clonotype was found a few times. This chain joins TRBV12-3 or TRBV12-4 and TRBJ1-2; 7 nucleotides agree with TRBD1. CDR3 length: 13 amino acids. Germline trimming cut 7 bases from V and 2 bases from J; bases unmatched to any gene: 4. CDR3 nucleotides: TGTGCCAGCAACAGGGGACAAAACTATGGCTACACCTTC. It encodes CASNRGQNYGYTF.